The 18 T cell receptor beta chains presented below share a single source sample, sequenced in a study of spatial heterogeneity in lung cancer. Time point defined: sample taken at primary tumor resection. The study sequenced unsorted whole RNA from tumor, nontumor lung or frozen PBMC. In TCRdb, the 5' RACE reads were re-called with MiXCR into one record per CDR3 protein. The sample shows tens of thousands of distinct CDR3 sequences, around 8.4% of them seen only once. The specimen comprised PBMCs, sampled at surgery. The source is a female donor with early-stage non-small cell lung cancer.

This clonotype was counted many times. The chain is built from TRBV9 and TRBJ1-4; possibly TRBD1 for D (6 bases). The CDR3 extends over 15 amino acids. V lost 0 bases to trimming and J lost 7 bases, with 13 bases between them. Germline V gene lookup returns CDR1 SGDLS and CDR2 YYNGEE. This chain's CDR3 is CASSVGGRSGEKLFF. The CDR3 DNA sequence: TGTGCCAGCAGCGTAGGGGGGCGGTCTGGTGAAAAACTGTTTTTT.

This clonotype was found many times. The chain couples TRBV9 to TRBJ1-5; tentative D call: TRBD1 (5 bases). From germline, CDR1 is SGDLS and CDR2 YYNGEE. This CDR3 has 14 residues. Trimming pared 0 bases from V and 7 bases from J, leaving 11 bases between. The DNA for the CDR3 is TGTGCCAGCAGCGTAGACGGGGCAGGCCAGCCCCAGCATTTT. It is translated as CASSVDGAGQPQHF.

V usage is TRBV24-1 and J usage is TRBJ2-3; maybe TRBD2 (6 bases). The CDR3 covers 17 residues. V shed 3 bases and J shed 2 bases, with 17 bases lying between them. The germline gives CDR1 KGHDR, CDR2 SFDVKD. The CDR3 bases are TGTGCCACCAGTGATCTGGGTCGGGGGATTAACACAGATACGCAGTATTTT. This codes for CATSDLGRGINTDTQYF.

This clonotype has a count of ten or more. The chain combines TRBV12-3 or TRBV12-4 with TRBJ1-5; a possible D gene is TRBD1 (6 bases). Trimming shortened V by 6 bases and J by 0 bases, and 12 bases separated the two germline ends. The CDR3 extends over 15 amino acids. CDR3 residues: CASRRGGASNQPQHF. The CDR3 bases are TGTGCCAGCAGGCGCGGGGGGGCTAGCAATCAGCCCCAGCATTTT.

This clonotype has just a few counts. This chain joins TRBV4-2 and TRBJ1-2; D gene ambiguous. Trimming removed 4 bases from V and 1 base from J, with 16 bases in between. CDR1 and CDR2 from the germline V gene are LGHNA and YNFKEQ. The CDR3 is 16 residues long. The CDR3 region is CASSPRAEGGNYGYTF. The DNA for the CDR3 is TGTGCCAGCAGCCCTCGCGCGGAGGGTGGTAACTATGGCTACACCTTC.

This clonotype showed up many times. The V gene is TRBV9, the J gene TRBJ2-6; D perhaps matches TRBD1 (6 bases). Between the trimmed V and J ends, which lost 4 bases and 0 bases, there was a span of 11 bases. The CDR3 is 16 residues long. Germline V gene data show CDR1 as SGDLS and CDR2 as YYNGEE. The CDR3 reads CASSSDRSSGANVLTF. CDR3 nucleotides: TGTGCCAGCAGCTCGGACAGAAGCTCTGGGGCCAACGTCCTGACTTTC.

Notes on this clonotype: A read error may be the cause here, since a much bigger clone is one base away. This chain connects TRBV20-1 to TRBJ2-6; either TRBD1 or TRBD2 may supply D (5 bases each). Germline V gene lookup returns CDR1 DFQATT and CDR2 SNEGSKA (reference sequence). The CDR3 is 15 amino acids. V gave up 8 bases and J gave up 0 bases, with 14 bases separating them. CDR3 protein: CSTRDGYSGANVLTF. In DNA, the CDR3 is TGCAGTACTCGGGACGGATACTCTGGGGCCAACGTCCTGACTTTC.

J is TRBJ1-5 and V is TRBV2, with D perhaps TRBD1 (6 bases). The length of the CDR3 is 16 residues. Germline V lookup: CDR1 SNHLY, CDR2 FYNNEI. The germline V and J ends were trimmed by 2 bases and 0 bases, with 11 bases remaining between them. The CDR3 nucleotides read TGTGCCAGCAGTGAAAGGGGGGTCCATAGCAATCAGCCCCAGCATTTT. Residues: CASSERGVHSNQPQHF.

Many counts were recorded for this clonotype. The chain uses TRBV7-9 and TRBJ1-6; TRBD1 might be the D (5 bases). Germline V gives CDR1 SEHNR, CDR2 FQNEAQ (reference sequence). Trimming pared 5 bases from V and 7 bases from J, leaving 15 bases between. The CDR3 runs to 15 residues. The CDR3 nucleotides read TGTGCCAGCAGCACATGGGGGACCGACAATTCACCCCTCCACTTT. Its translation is CASSTWGTDNSPLHF.

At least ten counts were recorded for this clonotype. The CDR3 bases are TGCAGTGCGAGGGGGCAGAGCAATCAGCCCCAGCATTTT. Amino acid sequence: CSARGQSNQPQHF. This chain joins TRBV20-1 and TRBJ1-5; 7 nucleotides agree with TRBD1. The V gene's germline CDR1 is DFQATT and CDR2 SNEGSKA (reference sequence). Unmatched junction bases numbered 3, after V lost 6 bases and J lost 1 base. This CDR3 spans 13 amino acids.

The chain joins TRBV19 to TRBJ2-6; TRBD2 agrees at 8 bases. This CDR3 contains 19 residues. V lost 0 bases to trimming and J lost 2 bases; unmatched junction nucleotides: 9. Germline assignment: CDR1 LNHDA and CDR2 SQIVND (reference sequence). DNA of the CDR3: TGTGCCAGTAGTATAGAGCCCGGGACTAGGGTAACTGGGGCCAACGTCCTGACTTTC. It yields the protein CASSIEPGTRVTGANVLTF.

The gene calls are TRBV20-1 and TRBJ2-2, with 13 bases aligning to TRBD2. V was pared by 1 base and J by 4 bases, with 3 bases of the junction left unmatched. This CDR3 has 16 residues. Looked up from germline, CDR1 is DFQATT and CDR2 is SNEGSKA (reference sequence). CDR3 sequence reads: CSARAGLAGVTGELFF. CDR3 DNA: TGCAGTGCTAGAGCAGGACTAGCGGGAGTCACCGGGGAGCTGTTTTTT.

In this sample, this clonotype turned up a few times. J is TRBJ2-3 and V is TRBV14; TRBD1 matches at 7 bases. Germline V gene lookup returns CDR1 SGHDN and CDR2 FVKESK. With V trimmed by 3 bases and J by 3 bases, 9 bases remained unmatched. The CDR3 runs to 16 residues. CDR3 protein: CASSHRTGAKTDTQYF. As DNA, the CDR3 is TGTGCCAGCAGCCACAGGACAGGAGCGAAGACAGATACGCAGTATTTT.

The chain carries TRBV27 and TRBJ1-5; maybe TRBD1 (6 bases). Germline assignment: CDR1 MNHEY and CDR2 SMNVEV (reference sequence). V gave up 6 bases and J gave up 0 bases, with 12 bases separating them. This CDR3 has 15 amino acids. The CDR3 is CASSLGHLSNQPQHF. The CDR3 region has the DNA TGTGCCAGCAGCCTGGGACACCTTAGCAATCAGCCCCAGCATTTT.

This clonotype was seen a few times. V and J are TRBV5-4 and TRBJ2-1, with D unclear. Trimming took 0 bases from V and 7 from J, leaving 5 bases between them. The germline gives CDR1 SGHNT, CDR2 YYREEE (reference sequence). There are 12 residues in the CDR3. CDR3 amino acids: CASSLDGNEQFF. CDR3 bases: TGTGCCAGCAGCTTGGACGGAAATGAGCAGTTCTTC.

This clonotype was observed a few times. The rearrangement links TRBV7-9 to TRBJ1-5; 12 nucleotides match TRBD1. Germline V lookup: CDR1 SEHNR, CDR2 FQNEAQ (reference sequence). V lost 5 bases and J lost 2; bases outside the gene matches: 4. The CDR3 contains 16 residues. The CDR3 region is CASSTGQGAGNQPQHF. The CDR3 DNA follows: TGTGCCAGCAGCACGGGACAGGGGGCGGGCAATCAGCCCCAGCATTTT.

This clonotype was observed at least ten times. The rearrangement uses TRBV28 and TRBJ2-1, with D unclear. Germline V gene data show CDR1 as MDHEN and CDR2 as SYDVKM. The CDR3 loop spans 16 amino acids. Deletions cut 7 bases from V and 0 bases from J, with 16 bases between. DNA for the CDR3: TGTGCCAGCACCGAGGAACGGGCGAGCTCCTACAATGAGCAGTTCTTC. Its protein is CASTEERASSYNEQFF.

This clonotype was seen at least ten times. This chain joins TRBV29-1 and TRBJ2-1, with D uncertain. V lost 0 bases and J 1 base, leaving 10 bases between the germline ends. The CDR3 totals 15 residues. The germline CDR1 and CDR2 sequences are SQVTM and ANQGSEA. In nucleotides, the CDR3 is TGCAGCGTTGAAGAGGCGGTACCTTCCTACAATGAGCAGTTCTTC. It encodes CSVEEAVPSYNEQFF.